Each of the 23 T cell receptor beta chains below was sequenced from the same sample in a study of blood T cell repertoires in COVID-19. Profiling relied on immunoSEQ multiplex PCR, and the TCRdb table lists in-frame clones only, not all of them. The table has under 200,000 clones, around 83% seen once. Sequencing input: peripheral blood. Receptor source: a man aged 18 to 30 with acute or convalescent COVID-19.

With regard to this clone: Other nucleotide sequences in the sample specify the same CDR3. The rearrangement links TRBV5-1 to TRBJ1-5; D is uncertain. V gave up 0 bases and J gave up 0 bases, with 7 bases separating them. In germline, CDR1 is SGHRS, CDR2 YFSETQ. The CDR3 runs 15 residues. The CDR3 loop is CASSLAGNSNQPQHF. The CDR3 region has the DNA TGCGCCAGCAGCTTGGCGGGGAATAGCAATCAGCCCCAGCATTTT.

This sequence joins TRBV30 and TRBJ1-2, with 8 bases aligning to TRBD1. The germline CDR1 and CDR2 sequences are GTSNPN and SVGIG (reference sequence). The CDR3 totals 14 residues. J was trimmed by 2 bases and V by 5 bases; bases with no gene match: 7. CDR3 sequence reads: CAWQTGDGNYGYTF. In nucleotides, the CDR3 is TGTGCCTGGCAGACAGGGGATGGGAACTATGGCTACACCTTC.

The chain combines TRBV2 with TRBJ1-5; D is unresolved. This CDR3 contains 15 residues. V was pared by 5 bases and J by 0 bases, with 11 bases between. CDR1 and CDR2 from the germline V gene are SNHLY and FYNNEI. The CDR3 coding sequence is TGTGCCAGCAGTACTAATCCGTTTAGCAATCAGCCCCAGCATTTT. Translating it yields CASSTNPFSNQPQHF.

The chain recombines TRBV4-1 with TRBJ1-1; no clear D gene. Between the trimmed V and J ends, which lost 2 bases and 2 bases, there was a span of 9 bases. CDR1 is MGHRA and CDR2 is YSYEKL in the germline V gene. This CDR3 spans 14 amino acids. CDR3 bases: TGCGCCAGCAGCCAATGGTCCAGAAACACTGAAGCTTTCTTT. The encoded protein is CASSQWSRNTEAFF.

This chain joins TRBV15 and TRBJ1-2; TRBD1 matches at 8 bases. V lost 2 bases and J lost 0; bases outside the gene matches: 11. The CDR3 spans 18 residues. Germline-derived CDR1 and CDR2 are LNHNV and YYDKDF (reference sequence). Here the CDR3 DNA reads TGTGCCACCAGCAGAATGACGGGGACAGGAAAACCTAACTATGGCTACACCTTC. Its protein is CATSRMTGTGKPNYGYTF.

The count of this clone is one. This sequence joins TRBV27 and TRBJ2-3; 8 nucleotides match TRBD1. Unmatched junction bases numbered 3, after V lost 9 bases and J lost 1 base. This CDR3 contains 13 residues. Germline CDR1 reads MNHEY; CDR2 reads SMNVEV (reference sequence). DNA of the CDR3: TGTGCCAGTAAGACAGGGGGCACAGATACGCAGTATTTT. Protein product: CASKTGGTDTQYF.

The chain uses TRBV28 and TRBJ1-4; D is undetermined. The CDR3 is 12 amino acids. Between the trimmed V and J ends, which lost 1 base and 7 bases, there was a span of 4 bases. Germline values: CDR1 MDHEN, CDR2 SYDVKM. CDR3 in amino acids: CASSLFSEKLFF. The CDR3 region has the DNA TGTGCCAGCAGTTTATTTAGTGAAAAACTGTTTTTT.

The chain recombines TRBV12-3 or TRBV12-4 with TRBJ2-1; perhaps TRBD1 as D (5 bases). The CDR3 has 13 amino acids. Trimming shortened V by 1 base and J by 4 bases, and 5 bases separated the two germline ends. The CDR3 region has the DNA TGTGCCAGCAGTTTAGGACAGTACAATGAGCAGTTCTTC. Its translation is CASSLGQYNEQFF.

As for this clone: The sample carries other DNA sequences with the same CDR3. This sequence joins TRBV6-1 and TRBJ1-1; unclear D gene. CDR1 and CDR2 from the germline V gene are MNHNS and SASEGT. The V end lost 0 bases, the J end lost 5 bases, and 13 bases lay between the germline ends. This CDR3 has 15 residues. The CDR3 region is CASSEALSGGTEAFF. CDR3 bases: TGTGCCAGCAGTGAAGCGCTGTCCGGAGGTACTGAAGCTTTCTTT.

The chain uses TRBV7-2 and TRBJ1-1, with 9 bases that match TRBD1. There are 14 residues in the CDR3. The junction had 3 bases not matched to a gene; V was cut back by 2 bases and J by 5 bases. Per germline, CDR1 SGHTA and CDR2 FQGNSA. The CDR3 region is CASSLNRGQTEAFF. The CDR3 DNA reads as TGTGCCAGCAGCTTAAACAGGGGGCAGACTGAAGCTTTCTTT.

As regards this clone: The germline gene is not matched at one end of the junction; a read error may be the cause. CDR3 amino acids: CASSQGIWTGVNTEAFF. CDR3 in DNA: TGTGCCAGCAGCCAAGGGATTTGGACAGGGGTGAATACTGAAGCTTTCTTT. The chain has TRBV3-1 (or the pseudogene TRBV3-2) and TRBJ1-1, with TRBD1 matching over 9 bases. This CDR3 is 17 amino acids long. Germline V CDR1 and CDR2: LGHDT, YNNKEL (reference sequence).

Only a few counts were recorded for this clone. The rearrangement uses TRBV7-9 and TRBJ2-1; TRBD2 might be the D (6 bases). Per the germline V gene, CDR1 is SEHNR and CDR2 is FQNEAQ (reference sequence). The CDR3 loop spans 15 amino acids. Trimming pared 8 bases from V and 1 base from J, leaving 15 bases between. In DNA form, the CDR3 reads TGTGCCAGCGGAGGGCAGGGAGCTTCCTACAATGAGCAGTTCTTC. Protein product: CASGGQGASYNEQFF.

The chain has TRBV25-1 and TRBJ2-7; 8 nucleotides agree with TRBD1. V shed 3 bases and J 0 bases; nucleotides not matched to a gene: 1. The germline CDR1 and CDR2 sequences are MGHDK and SYGVNS. CDR3 length: 14 amino acids. The CDR3 spells CASSDQGASYEQYF. The CDR3, as DNA: TGTGCCAGCAGTGATCAGGGGGCCTCCTACGAGCAGTACTTC.

The chain links TRBV25-1 to TRBJ1-2; tentatively, D is TRBD1 (5 bases). This CDR3 is built from 14 residues. The germline gives CDR1 MGHDK, CDR2 SYGVNS. The V end lost 2 bases, the J end lost 8 bases, and 15 bases lay between the germline ends. In nucleotides, the CDR3 is TGTGCCAGCAGTGAAAACAGGTTCTCCGTCGGCTACACCTTC. Translation gives CASSENRFSVGYTF.

The chain has TRBV3-1 (or the pseudogene TRBV3-2) and TRBJ2-3; TRBD2 matches 10 bases. Per the germline V gene, CDR1 is LGHDT and CDR2 is YNNKEL (reference sequence). Trimming at V came to 1 base and at J to 6 bases, leaving 4 bases not matched to a gene. CDR3 size: 15 residues. Here the CDR3 reads CASSQVGLAKDTQYF. In nucleotides, the CDR3 is TGTGCCAGCAGCCAAGTGGGACTAGCGAAGGATACGCAGTATTTT.

This chain joins TRBV4-1 and TRBJ2-7; D is possibly TRBD1 (6 bases). Per the germline V gene, CDR1 is MGHRA and CDR2 is YSYEKL. With 0 bases removed from V and 5 bases from J, the gap between germline ends came to 14 bases. The CDR3 totals 15 residues. The CDR3: CASSQDPRTENEQYF. Here the CDR3 DNA reads TGCGCCAGCAGCCAAGATCCCCGGACAGAAAACGAGCAGTACTTC.

The chain uses TRBV12-2 and TRBJ2-2; the D call TRBD1 from the table was never checked on the DNA. TRBV12-2 corresponds to a pseudogene. CDR3 length: 15 residues. This CDR3 reads CASRAGQGDPGELFF. CDR3 sequence (DNA): TGTGCAAGTCGGGCTGGACAGGGTGACCCCGGGGAGCTGTTTTTT.

The table lists this clone with a few counts. The rearrangement joins TRBV18 to TRBJ1-2; 9 bases align to TRBD1. CDR1 is KGHSH, CDR2 LQKENI, per germline. The J segment lost 8 bases and the V segment lost 2 bases, leaving 12 bases of the junction unmatched. The CDR3 length is 16 residues. The CDR3 sequence is CASSPATRTGENGYTF. The DNA of the CDR3 is TGTGCCAGCTCACCAGCTACCAGGACAGGGGAAAACGGCTACACCTTC.

V gene TRBV2 combines with J gene TRBJ2-1; D is uncertain. The V and J ends lost 7 bases and 3 bases respectively, with 10 bases between them. Germline-derived CDR1 and CDR2 are SNHLY and FYNNEI. CDR3 length: 13 residues. CDR3 sequence: CASNQAVYNEQFF. The CDR3 DNA sequence: TGTGCCAGCAACCAGGCAGTCTACAATGAGCAGTTCTTC.

In its sample, this clone was seen once. The chain uses TRBV9 and TRBJ2-3; 11 bases fit TRBD2. Losses at the gene ends were 2 bases for V and 0 bases for J; bases not matched to a gene: 5. Per the germline V gene, CDR1 is SGDLS and CDR2 is YYNGEE. The CDR3 loop spans 17 amino acids. CDR3 nucleotide sequence: TGTGCCAGCAGCGTCGGGACTAGCGGTGCTAGCACAGATACGCAGTATTTT. It encodes CASSVGTSGASTDTQYF.

This chain uses TRBV3-1 (or the pseudogene TRBV3-2) with TRBJ2-7, with TRBD1 matching 7 bases. Germline lookup yields CDR1 LGHDT and CDR2 YNNKEL (reference sequence). The CDR3 sequence is 15 residues long. Losses at the gene ends were 5 bases for V and 0 bases for J; bases not matched to a gene: 7. The CDR3 sequence is CASSYGTAFSYEQYF. CDR3 bases: TGTGCCAGCAGCTATGGGACAGCCTTCTCCTACGAGCAGTACTTC.

This chain connects TRBV9 to TRBJ2-1, with 14 bases lining up with TRBD2. The CDR3 length is 16 residues. CDR1 SGDLS and CDR2 YYNGEE come from the germline V gene. Losses at the gene ends were 4 bases for V and 8 bases for J; bases not matched to a gene: 8. CDR3 sequence reads: CASSQRTSGGLDEQFF. CDR3 DNA sequence: TGTGCCAGCAGCCAGAGGACTAGCGGGGGGCTGGATGAGCAGTTCTTC.

This clone was picked up one time. The V gene is TRBV14, the J gene TRBJ2-3; 14 bases match TRBD2. Unmatched junction bases numbered 12, after V lost 0 bases and J lost 1 base. The CDR3 sequence is 21 residues long. Germline-derived CDR1 and CDR2 are SGHDN and FVKESK. The CDR3 spells CASSQEPRTSGGLLRTDTQYF. Written as DNA, the CDR3 is TGTGCCAGCAGCCAAGAACCCCGGACTAGCGGGGGGCTTCTCCGCACAGATACGCAGTATTTT.